These T cell receptor beta chains were read from a single sample in a study of T cells in tuberculosis. The protocol was immunoSEQ multiplex PCR, while the TCRdb copy is restricted to in-frame clones and leaves out a portion. Of about 22,000 clones detected, roughly 97% appear once; the ten largest clones hold about 6.3%. The sample comprised PBMCs. The receptors come from a donor aged 10-35 years with latent tuberculosis or without tuberculosis infection. The CDR3 runs from the conserved cysteine through the conserved F or W. A D gene is named only where the DNA matches it firmly. Size is omitted from some rows. Given values are once, few, many or a class for expanded clones.

TRBV11-3	-	-	TRBJ2-7	CASHLLGDYEQYF	TGTGCCAGCCACCTCTTAGGGGACTACGAGCAGTACTTC
TRBV6-5	-	TRBD2	TRBJ2-1	CASLRASGNNEQFF	TGTGCCAGCCTCAGGGCTAGCGGAAACAATGAGCAGTTCTTC
TRBV19	-	TRBD1	TRBJ2-1	CASNTGTAYNEQFF	TGTGCCAGTAACACCGGGACAGCCTACAATGAGCAGTTCTTC
TRBV6-5	-	-	TRBJ2-2	CASSRSTANTGELFF	TGTGCCAGCAGTCGATCGACAGCGAACACCGGGGAGCTGTTTTTT
TRBV9	-	TRBD1	TRBJ1-1	CASSPWTGGSTEAFF	TGTGCCAGCAGCCCCTGGACAGGGGGCAGTACTGAAGCTTTCTTT
TRBV12-2	-	-	TRBJ1-1	CASRFGQGDAEAFF	TGTGCAAGTCGCTTTGGACAGGGGGACGCTGAAGCTTTCTTT
TRBV27	-	TRBD2	TRBJ2-3	CASSSKREQETDTQYF	TGTGCCAGCAGTTCCAAGCGGGAGCAGGAGACAGATACGCAGTATTTT
TRBV5-1	-	TRBD2	TRBJ2-5	CASRSPNLSGIVETQYF	TGCGCCAGCAGATCCCCTAACCTCAGCGGGATAGTCGAGACCCAGTACTTC
TRBV4-2	-	-	TRBJ2-1	CASSPGLGGSNNEQFF	TGTGCCAGCAGCCCGGGCCTGGGGGGATCCAACAATGAGCAGTTCTTC
TRBV5-5	-	-	TRBJ2-1	CASSRTGFGEFF	TGTGCCAGCAGCCGCACGGGGTTTGGCGAGTTCTTC
TRBV15	-	TRBD1	TRBJ2-2	CATSFIKDRANTGELFF	TGTGCCACCAGCTTCATCAAGGACAGGGCCAACACCGGGGAGCTGTTTTTT
TRBV7-9	-	TRBD1	TRBJ1-2	CASIPVGTGYGYTF	TGTGCCAGCATTCCCGTCGGGACAGGCTATGGCTACACCTTC
TRBV29-1	once	-	TRBJ1-2	CSVVDSHYGYTF	TGCAGCGTGGTAGACAGCCACTATGGCTACACCTTC
TRBV10-3	once	-	TRBJ1-1	CAISVSNTEAFF	TGTGCCATTTCGGTCTCGAACACTGAAGCTTTCTTT
TRBV2	-	-	TRBJ2-4	CASRGTTSIPIQYF	TGTGCCAGCAGGGGAACGACTAGTATCCCCATTCAGTACTTC
TRBV6-1	once	TRBD2	TRBJ2-5	CASSTSGRQETQYF	TGTGCCAGCAGTACTAGCGGGAGACAAGAGACCCAGTACTTC
TRBV27	-	TRBD1	TRBJ1-6	CASSLYMDRGLNSPLHF	TGTGCCAGCAGTTTATATATGGACAGGGGGCTGAATTCACCCCTCCACTTT
TRBV14	-	TRBD1	TRBJ2-7	CASSQDLLIGGSYEQYF	TGTGCCAGCAGCCAAGACCTTTTGATAGGGGGCTCTTACGAGCAGTACTTC
TRBV18	-	-	TRBJ1-1	CASSPQGMNTEAFF	TGTGCCAGCTCACCACAGGGGATGAACACTGAAGCTTTCTTT
TRBV2	-	-	TRBJ1-5	CASRGTTNSNQPQHF	TGTGCCAGCAGGGGGACAACAAATAGCAATCAGCCCCAGCATTTT
TRBV30	-	TRBD2	TRBJ2-7	CAWRLAPSGNSYEQYF	TGTGCCTGGAGGTTGGCTCCTAGCGGTAACTCCTACGAGCAGTACTTC
TRBV5-1	-	-	TRBJ2-7	CASSYLYEQYF	TGCGCCAGCAGCTATCTCTACGAGCAGTACTTC
TRBV6-6	-	TRBD1	TRBJ2-4	CASSPGQGSRANIQYF	TGTGCCAGCAGCCCCGGACAGGGGTCGCGAGCGAACATTCAGTACTTC
TRBV27	-	TRBD1	TRBJ2-5	CASSPGDSQETQYF	TGTGCCAGCAGTCCCGGGGACAGCCAAGAGACCCAGTACTTC
TRBV7-3	-	TRBD1	TRBJ2-1	CASSLIGGQGTYNEQFF	TGTGCCAGCAGCTTAATAGGGGGACAGGGGACCTACAATGAGCAGTTCTTC
TRBV7-6	-	TRBD2	TRBJ2-7	CASSPSIGGRGYEQYF	TGTGCCAGCAGCCCCAGTATCGGCGGGAGGGGCTACGAGCAGTACTTC
TRBV6-5	-	TRBD1	TRBJ2-2	CASRTTGGPGELFF	TGTGCCAGCAGGACCACAGGGGGTCCCGGGGAGCTGTTTTTT
TRBV6-5	-	-	TRBJ1-2	CASSDTGLGGYTF	TGTGCCAGCAGTGACACAGGATTGGGCGGCTACACCTTC
TRBV6-5	-	TRBD1	TRBJ1-2	CASSRGQGHGYTF	TGTGCCAGCAGCCGAGGACAGGGTCATGGCTACACCTTC
TRBV4-3	-	-	TRBJ2-7	CASSQNSGGTKFNEQYF	TGCGCCAGCAGCCAAAACTCAGGGGGGACAAAGTTCAACGAGCAGTACTTC
TRBV29-1	-	-	TRBJ2-1	CSGAWASLISYNEQFF	TGCAGCGGTGCTTGGGCCAGCTTAATCTCCTACAATGAGCAGTTCTTC
TRBV11-2	once	-	TRBJ1-1	CASSSSPRGGNTEAFF	TGTGCCAGCAGCTCCTCTCCTCGAGGGGGGAACACTGAAGCTTTCTTT
TRBV5-4	-	-	TRBJ2-1	CASSHRDFNNEQFF	TGTGCCAGCAGCCACCGGGACTTCAACAATGAGCAGTTCTTC
TRBV6-4	once	TRBD2	TRBJ2-3	CASSDTSGGADTQYF	TGTGCCAGCAGTGACACTAGCGGGGGGGCAGATACGCAGTATTTT
TRBV27	-	-	TRBJ1-6	CASSLSPGGIHSPLHF	TGTGCCAGCAGTTTATCGCCGGGAGGGATTCATTCACCCCTCCACTTT